These 10 T cell receptor beta chains originate from one sample sequenced in a study of CD8 T cells in ankylosing spondylitis. Using its own MiXCR run on the 5' RACE reads, TCRdb lists one record per CDR3 protein. The data contain about 250,000 distinct CDR3 sequences, under 8.5% of them seen just once; the ten biggest clones take up about 5%. The sample comprised blood, either unsorted or a sorted T cell fraction (not recorded which). These receptor sequences come from a female donor with ankylosing spondylitis or in good health (not recorded which).

Ten or more counts support this clonotype. V usage is TRBV5-1 and J usage is TRBJ1-1, with a possible D match to TRBD1 (6 bases). Germline V gene data show CDR1 as SGHRS and CDR2 as YFSETQ. CDR3 length: 12 residues. Trimming removed 4 bases at V and 9 bases at J, with 13 bases between. CDR3 loop: CASSIQGRQAFF. Written as DNA, the CDR3 is TGCGCCAGCAGCATACAGGGTCGGCAAGCTTTCTTT.

V is TRBV6-2 or TRBV6-3 and J is TRBJ2-2; D not resolved. The CDR3 is 16 amino acids. Germline V CDR1 and CDR2: MNHEY, SVGEGT. Trimming cost V 2 bases and J 0 bases, with 10 bases left between them. CDR3 in amino acids: CASSYRGGSNTGELFF. The CDR3 DNA follows: TGTGCCAGCAGTTACCGAGGCGGTTCGAACACCGGGGAGCTGTTTTTT.

This CDR3 is CATSRDRGVSEQFF. The CDR3 DNA is TGTGCCACCAGCAGAGATCGCGGGGTCAGTGAGCAGTTCTTC. V gene TRBV15 combines with J gene TRBJ2-1; D might be TRBD2 (6 bases). Germline CDR1 is LNHNV and CDR2 is YYDKDF (reference sequence). Trimming removed 0 bases at V and 9 bases at J, with 12 bases between. The length of the CDR3 is 14 residues.

This clonotype has just a few counts. The J gene is TRBJ2-5, the V gene TRBV7-9, with a weak D call TRBD2 (5 bases). Between the trimmed V and J ends, which lost 3 bases and 9 bases, there was a span of 17 bases. The CDR3 totals 14 residues. The germline V gene has CDR1 SEHNR and CDR2 FQNEAQ (reference sequence). The CDR3 reads CASSFSGFEMAQYF. The CDR3 nucleotides read TGTGCCAGCAGCTTCAGCGGATTTGAGATGGCCCAGTACTTC.

In this sample, this clonotype turned up many times. The chain uses TRBV10-1 and TRBJ2-3, with 13 nucleotides matching TRBD2. This CDR3 has 22 residues. Germline V CDR1 and CDR2: WNHNN, SYGVQD (reference sequence). V lost 4 bases to trimming and J lost 7 bases; unmatched junction nucleotides: 26. Here the CDR3 DNA reads TGCGCCAGCAGTGGGCCAGAACGATGGACTAGCGGGAGAGCTCCGAGGCCGAATACGCAGTATTTT. Translated, it gives CASSGPERWTSGRAPRPNTQYF.

In its sample, this clonotype was seen many times. The genes are TRBV3-1 and TRBJ1-6, with D hard to call. This CDR3 spans 13 amino acids. Trimming removed 2 bases at V and 7 bases at J, with 6 bases between. Germline lookup yields CDR1 LGHDT and CDR2 YNNKEL (reference sequence). The CDR3 spells CASSQKPNSPLHF. CDR3 DNA: TGTGCCAGCAGCCAAAAGCCAAATTCACCCCTCCACTTT.

This clonotype was seen at least ten times. The chain links TRBV29-1 to TRBJ1-1; D is perhaps TRBD1 (6 bases). The CDR3 is 13 amino acids. Germline V gene sequence: CDR1 SQVTM, CDR2 ANQGSEA. Deletions cut 3 bases from V and 10 bases from J, with 18 bases between. CDR3 DNA: TGCAGCGTTGAGACCAGACAGGAGACCAGAGCTTTCTTT. As protein: CSVETRQETRAFF. The whole variable domain, remainder taken from reference TRBV29-1 and TRBJ1-1, is SAVISQKPSRDICQRGTSLTIQCQVDSQVTMMFWYRQQPGQSLTLIATANQGSEATYESGFVIDKFPISRPNLTFSTLTVSNMSPEDSSIYLCSVETRQETRAFFGQGTRLTVV.

The chain links TRBV7-2 to TRBJ2-3; 7 bases agree with TRBD2. V shed 1 base, J shed 4 bases, and the junction held 2 bases outside the gene matches. There are 14 residues in the CDR3. In germline, CDR1 is SGHTA, CDR2 FQGNSA. DNA of the CDR3: TGTGCCAGCAGCTTAGGAGCGGGGCCAGATACGCAGTATTTT. Translation: CASSLGAGPDTQYF.

This clonotype was recorded a few times. The rearrangement joins TRBV20-1 to TRBJ2-7; 12 nucleotides match TRBD2. The germline gives CDR1 DFQATT, CDR2 SNEGSKA (reference sequence). V was pared by 6 bases and J by 7 bases, with 25 bases of the junction left unmatched. This CDR3 is built from 19 residues. The CDR3 DNA reads as TGCAGTGCCCAGGTGCTAGGGGGCCTAGCGGGAGGGCCAACGGGGGAGCAGTACTTC. It specifies CSAQVLGGLAGGPTGEQYF.

This clonotype has a count of ten or more. The chain has TRBV6-1 and TRBJ2-6; 10 positions match TRBD1. CDR3 length equals 19 residues. Germline trimming cut 5 bases from V and 4 bases from J; bases unmatched to any gene: 14. Germline V gene data show CDR1 as MNHNS and CDR2 as SASEGT. The CDR3 loop reads CASSTPGQGIYTGANVLTF. The CDR3 coding sequence is TGTGCCAGCAGTACCCCGGGACAGGGGATTTATACGGGGGCCAACGTCCTGACTTTC.